This TCR beta chain was identified in a study of T-cell memory formation after mild COVID-19. The V and J ends lost 3 bases and 6 bases respectively, with 5 bases between them. The CDR3 has 12 amino acids. Germline CDR1 MGHDK, CDR2 SYGVNS. Study-wide results and limits: Day 37-peaking second-wave clones had unconfirmed SARS-CoV-2 specificity. Later expanders leaned CD4+, whereas clones that contracted between day 15 and 85 were balanced CD4/CD8.

TCRdb processed the 5' RACE reads anew with MiXCR; each CDR3 protein has one entry. The table has more than 450,000 distinct CDR3 sequences, roughly 18% seen once. A remark on this clonotype: Its antigen remains unknown.

The sample consisted of PBMCs or a T cell subset sorted from them (not recorded which). The chain has TRBV25-1 and TRBJ2-2; no clear D gene. The source of this sequence is an adult woman who had mild COVID-19 (a few samples of this study predate the infection). Cell type and time point are not known. The CDR3 here is CASSESPGELFF. CDR3 DNA: TGTGCCAGCAGTGAGAGCCCCGGGGAGCTGTTTTTT.